The 13 T cell receptor beta chains presented below share a single source sample, sequenced in a study of T cell repertoires in cytomegalovirus infection. Antigens of these TCRs are unknown. TCRdb reprocessed the reads with MiXCR, giving one entry per CDR3 protein. The sample includes approximately 990,000 distinct CDR3 sequences, roughly 30% of them seen just once. Sequencing was performed on cultured CD8+ T cells from PBMCs, taken from culture after CMV antigen stimulation. The source is a human donor in good health (CMV status not recorded). Some clones in this sample may be carry-over from other donors' samples.

The chain has TRBV12-3 or TRBV12-4 and TRBJ1-2; possibly TRBD1 for D (5 bases). V gave up 3 bases and J gave up 5 bases, with 16 bases separating them. The CDR3 is 15 residues long. CDR3 sequence reads: CASSFVRQGEYGYTF. In nucleotides, the CDR3 is TGTGCCAGCAGTTTCGTAAGGCAGGGCGAGTATGGCTACACCTTC.

The chain links TRBV5-4 to TRBJ2-5; possibly TRBD1 or TRBD2 for D (5 bases each). This CDR3 spans 15 amino acids. CDR1 and CDR2 from the germline V gene are SGHNT and YYREEE (reference sequence). V was cut by 5 bases and J by 1 base, with 15 bases left in between. The CDR3 region is CASSYNPGAQETQYF. The CDR3 DNA follows: TGTGCCAGCAGTTACAATCCCGGGGCCCAAGAGACCCAGTACTTC.

The rearrangement uses TRBV11-1 and TRBJ2-7; 12 nucleotides agree with TRBD2. CDR3 length: 14 residues. V gave up 5 bases and J gave up 3 bases; unmatched junction bases: 2. Germline loops: CDR1 SGHAT, CDR2 FQDESV (reference sequence). CDR3 nucleotides: TGTGCCAGCAGCCGGACTAGCGGGGACTACGAGCAGTACGTC. Translated, it gives CASSRTSGDYEQYV.

The rearrangement uses TRBV20-1 and TRBJ2-7, with TRBD1 matching 7 bases. The V segment lost 2 bases and the J segment 3 bases; nucleotides outside the gene matches: 4. CDR1 is DFQATT and CDR2 is SNEGSKA in the germline V gene (reference sequence). The CDR3 totals 13 residues. The CDR3 DNA follows: TGCAGTGCTAGAACCGGGACAGTCTACGAGCAGTACTTC. Translating gives CSARTGTVYEQYF.

This clonotype occurred once. The gene calls are TRBV7-6 and TRBJ1-6; 7 nucleotides agree with TRBD1. V shed 10 bases and J 0 bases; nucleotides not matched to a gene: 12. Germline loops: CDR1 SGHVS, CDR2 FNYEAQ. CDR3 length: 17 amino acids. The CDR3 region has the DNA TGTGCCACAACCCGGGACAGAGAGAGCTCCTATAATTCACCCCTCCACTTT. Amino acid sequence: CATTRDRESSYNSPLHF.

This clonotype has a count of ten or more. The chain carries TRBV12-3 or TRBV12-4 and TRBJ2-3; D not resolved. CDR3 length equals 14 residues. With 3 bases removed from V and 0 bases from J, the gap between germline ends came to 7 bases. In DNA, the CDR3 is TGTGCCAGCAGTTTTTTAGGGAGCACAGATACGCAGTATTTT. Its protein product is CASSFLGSTDTQYF.

The CDR3 spells CASSGTTGELFF. Here the CDR3 DNA reads TGTGCCAGCAGCGGGACCACCGGGGAGCTGTTTTTT. The V and J genes are TRBV9 and TRBJ2-2; D is uncertain. The length of the CDR3 is 12 residues. The V end was cut by 3 bases, the J end by 4 bases, with 4 bases between. Germline V gene data show CDR1 as SGDLS and CDR2 as YYNGEE.

The rearrangement joins TRBV6-6 to TRBJ2-2; the match to TRBD1 covers 11 bases. This CDR3 region has 14 residues. The trim removed 7 bases at V and 7 bases at J, leaving 5 bases unmatched. The germline V gene encodes CDR1 MNHNY and CDR2 SVGAGI (reference sequence). The CDR3 here is CASMDRGHGGELFF. The CDR3 DNA reads TGTGCCAGCATGGACAGGGGGCATGGCGGGGAGCTGTTTTTT.

This clonotype was found a few times. The chain joins TRBV6-1 to TRBJ1-6; D is unresolved. CDR3 length: 16 amino acids. With 6 bases removed from V and 3 bases from J, the gap between germline ends came to 15 bases. CDR1 MNHNS and CDR2 SASEGT come from the germline V gene. CDR3 coding DNA: TGTGCCAGCAGCGAAAGCCCCCAGATCTATAATTCACCCCTCCACTTT. Translating it yields CASSESPQIYNSPLHF.

In nucleotides, the CDR3 is TGTGCCGGGGGACAGGATGGTTCCAAATATGGCTACACCTTC. Its translation: CAGGQDGSKYGYTF. V usage is TRBV7-9 and J usage is TRBJ1-2; 8 bases align to TRBD1. Per germline, CDR1 SEHNR and CDR2 FQNEAQ (reference sequence). The CDR3 loop spans 14 amino acids. V shed 11 bases and J 5 bases; nucleotides not matched to a gene: 13.

V is TRBV5-6 and J is TRBJ1-2; maybe TRBD1 (6 bases). V lost 4 bases and J lost 3, with 16 bases in between. The CDR3 is 15 amino acids. CDR1 SGHDT and CDR2 YYEEEE come from the germline V gene. CDR3 protein: CASSGQSKGDYGYTF. The CDR3 nucleotides read TGTGCCAGCAGCGGACAGTCCAAAGGAGACTATGGCTACACCTTC.

The CDR3, as DNA: TGTGCCAGCGGTCGACTTAAATCCGGGACCACCTCCTACAATGAGCAGTTCTTC. Its translation: CASGRLKSGTTSYNEQFF. V usage is TRBV27 and J usage is TRBJ2-1, with D tentatively TRBD1 or TRBD2 (5 bases each). The germline V and J ends were trimmed by 8 bases and 0 bases, with 23 bases remaining between them. Germline CDR1 MNHEY, CDR2 SMNVEV (reference sequence). This CDR3 has 18 residues.

This clonotype was counted a few times. J is TRBJ1-6 and V is TRBV5-6; D may be TRBD1 (5 bases). Trimming pared 3 bases from V and 2 bases from J, leaving 12 bases between. The CDR3 is 16 amino acids. Germline V gives CDR1 SGHDT, CDR2 YYEEEE. Written as DNA, the CDR3 is TGTGCCAGCAGCTCTGACAGTACACCCTATAATTCACCCCTCCACTTT. Its protein is CASSSDSTPYNSPLHF.